Shown below are 27 T cell receptor beta chains from a single sample sequenced in a study of T cell repertoires in cytomegalovirus infection. Their target antigens are unknown. MiXCR, run by TCRdb on the reads, gives a single entry per CDR3 protein. Among approximately 990,000 distinct CDR3 sequences listed, 25% to 40% were seen once. The specimen comprised cultured CD8+ T cells from PBMCs, sampled from culture after CMV antigen stimulation. These receptors were obtained from a human donor in good health (CMV status not recorded). Some clones in this sample may be carry-over from other donors' samples.

The chain links TRBV7-8 to TRBJ1-5; the D is unclear. V lost 2 bases, J lost 5 bases, and 16 bases lay in between. The germline V gene encodes CDR1 SGHVS and CDR2 FQNEAQ. The CDR3 is made up of 16 amino acids. The CDR3 sequence: CASSLLVSSGDQPQHF. CDR3 DNA: TGTGCCAGCAGCTTATTAGTATCCTCGGGCGATCAGCCCCAGCATTTT.

V gene TRBV5-1 combines with J gene TRBJ1-1; D might be TRBD1 (6 bases). Trimming pared 2 bases from V and 5 bases from J, leaving 13 bases between. From germline, CDR1 is SGHRS and CDR2 YFSETQ. The CDR3 has 14 residues. Here the CDR3 reads CASSFRGAPTEAFF. Here the CDR3 DNA reads TGCGCCAGCAGCTTTCGGGGGGCGCCGACTGAAGCTTTCTTT.

This clonotype has more than one count but fewer than ten. The chain recombines TRBV6-1 with TRBJ2-1; the match to TRBD2 covers 7 bases. CDR3 length equals 15 residues. The V and J ends lost 7 bases and 0 bases, in that order; junction bases with no gene match: 6. Germline V gene data show CDR1 as MNHNS and CDR2 as SASEGT. CDR3 residues: CASTGDYLSYNEQFF. As DNA, the CDR3 is TGTGCCAGCACCGGGGACTACCTCTCCTACAATGAGCAGTTCTTC.

This chain uses TRBV27 with TRBJ2-1; 11 nucleotides line up with TRBD2. The J segment lost 9 bases and the V segment lost 8 bases, leaving 12 bases of the junction unmatched. This CDR3 contains 15 residues. The germline V gene encodes CDR1 MNHEY and CDR2 SMNVEV (reference sequence). Here the CDR3 reads CASCAWSSGGGEQFF. The CDR3 DNA follows: TGTGCCAGCTGCGCCTGGAGTAGCGGGGGGGGTGAGCAGTTCTTC.

There are many counts of this clonotype. The V gene is TRBV7-8, the J gene TRBJ2-3; a possible D gene is TRBD2 (5 bases). V shed 6 bases and J shed 0 bases, with 22 bases lying between them. The CDR3 length is 18 residues. Germline V gene data show CDR1 as SGHVS and CDR2 as FQNEAQ. The CDR3 DNA reads TGTGCCAGCAGATTCATCGGTAGTCTAGCCCCTAGCACAGATACGCAGTATTTT. Translating gives CASRFIGSLAPSTDTQYF.

This clonotype came up a few times. V gene TRBV19 combines with J gene TRBJ2-2; 12 bases align to TRBD2. With V trimmed by 3 bases and J by 10 bases, 6 bases remained unmatched. This CDR3 has 15 amino acids. CDR1 is LNHDA, CDR2 SQIVND, per germline (reference sequence). CDR3 sequence reads: CASSMTSGGLPELFF. CDR3 DNA: TGTGCCAGTAGTATGACTAGCGGGGGCCTCCCGGAGCTGTTTTTT.

This clonotype was recorded a few times. The genes are TRBV10-3 and TRBJ1-3, with no clear D. V dropped 2 bases and J dropped 8 bases, with 13 bases sitting between them. Germline V lookup: CDR1 ENHRY, CDR2 SYGVKD. The CDR3 is 14 amino acids. The CDR3 region is CAISEVVGEDTIYF. In DNA form, the CDR3 reads TGTGCCATCAGTGAGGTAGTCGGAGAGGACACCATATATTTT.

This clonotype showed up just a few times. The chain uses TRBV27 and TRBJ2-1; D ambiguous. From germline, CDR1 is MNHEY and CDR2 SMNVEV (reference sequence). The V and J ends lost 2 bases and 3 bases respectively, with 5 bases between them. The CDR3 is 13 residues long. CDR3 DNA: TGTGCCAGCAGTTTAACCCACTACAATGAGCAGTTCTTC. Translating it yields CASSLTHYNEQFF.

The chain joins TRBV5-5 to TRBJ1-2; maybe TRBD1 (5 bases). CDR3 length: 18 residues. V shed 0 bases and J shed 5 bases, with 23 bases lying between them. In germline, CDR1 is SGHKS, CDR2 YYEKEE (reference sequence). The CDR3 DNA follows: TGTGCCAGCAGCTTGGGGGTCTTGGCTCGCCGCGGGGGGTATGGCTACACCTTC. This translates into CASSLGVLARRGGYGYTF.

This clonotype was recorded a few times. This chain connects TRBV19 to TRBJ2-7, with a weak D call TRBD2 (6 bases). This CDR3 is 15 amino acids long. Germline V CDR1 and CDR2: LNHDA, SQIVND (reference sequence). Trimming stripped 2 bases from V and 1 base from J, with 12 bases between. In nucleotides, the CDR3 is TGTGCCAGTAGTATAACCGGGAGTGGATCCTACGAGCAGTACGTC. It translates to CASSITGSGSYEQYV.

This chain joins TRBV11-3 and TRBJ2-5; TRBD1 agrees at 10 bases. Germline trimming cut 5 bases from V and 5 bases from J; bases unmatched to any gene: 5. This CDR3 spans 14 amino acids. Germline CDR1 is SGHNT and CDR2 is YENEEA. CDR3 residues: CASSQTGGAETQYF. CDR3 bases: TGTGCCAGCAGCCAGACAGGGGGCGCGGAGACCCAGTACTTC.

The chain uses TRBV12-5 and TRBJ2-1; 8 bases are a match to TRBD1. V shed 3 bases and J 6 bases; nucleotides not matched to a gene: 10. Germline CDR1 and CDR2: LGHNT and FRNRAP. This CDR3 comprises 16 residues. For the CDR3, the DNA is TGTGCTAGTGGTTTTGGTCCCAGACAGGGGCCCAATGAGCAGTTCTTC. This encodes CASGFGPRQGPNEQFF.

This chain's CDR3 is CASSMGNSYEQYV. The CDR3 nucleotides read TGTGCCAGTAGTATGGGGAACAGCTACGAGCAGTACGTC. The chain combines TRBV19 with TRBJ2-7; D gene uncertain. Trimming took off 3 bases at V and 3 bases at J, with 9 bases between the two ends. This CDR3 is built from 13 residues. Germline V gives CDR1 LNHDA, CDR2 SQIVND (reference sequence).

A word on this clonotype: Likely a read error: the CDR3 ends without its conserved phenylalanine or tryptophan. DNA of the CDR3: TGTGCCAGCAGTTACGGGACAGGGGGCCGTCTGTGGGCTTTCGTT. Protein sequence: CASSYGTGGRLWAFV. The chain combines TRBV6-5 with TRBJ1-1; 12 bases align to TRBD1. With 2 bases clipped from V and 11 bases from J, the junction kept 9 bases outside the gene matches. CDR1 and CDR2 from the germline V gene are MNHEY and SVGAGI. This CDR3 spans 15 amino acids.

V gene TRBV5-4 combines with J gene TRBJ1-1; maybe TRBD1 (5 bases). The CDR3 length is 14 residues. V gave up 7 bases and J gave up 3 bases, with 16 bases separating them. CDR1 SGHNT and CDR2 YYREEE come from the germline V gene (reference sequence). Written as DNA, the CDR3 is TGTGCCAGCTTCGGGGGGTACGCGGACACTGAAGCTTTCTTT. Its protein is CASFGGYADTEAFF.

Comments on this clonotype: Its ends do not fully match the called genes, so a read error is possible. The chain links TRBV5-3 to TRBJ2-1; 8 bases map to TRBD2. TRBV5-3 is identified as an open reading frame with a role that is uncertain. There are 18 residues in the CDR3. DNA for the CDR3: TGTGCCAGCAGCTTGGTCGGTAGCGGGGTCAGCTCCTACAATGAGCAGTCCTTC. It specifies CASSLVGSGVSSYNEQSF.

The chain combines TRBV27 with TRBJ1-1, with TRBD1 matching over 7 bases. This CDR3 is built from 12 residues. V lost 4 bases, J lost 7 bases, and 3 bases stayed unmatched. The germline V gene has CDR1 MNHEY and CDR2 SMNVEV (reference sequence). The CDR3 DNA is TGTGCCAGCAGTTCGGGACAGCTTGAAGCTTTCTTT. It translates to CASSSGQLEAFF.

The DNA of the CDR3 is TGTGCCAGCAGCCAAGGGACAGCCGGGCGGGAGCAGTACGTC. Protein sequence: CASSQGTAGREQYV. V is TRBV27 and J is TRBJ2-7; 7 bases align to TRBD1. Germline assignment: CDR1 MNHEY and CDR2 SMNVEV (reference sequence). J was trimmed by 7 bases and V by 6 bases; bases with no gene match: 12. This CDR3 is built from 14 residues.

This clonotype was detected a few times. The gene calls are TRBV6-6 and TRBJ1-1; no reliable D call. The V end lost 2 bases, the J end lost 1 base, and 14 bases lay between the germline ends. In germline, CDR1 is MNHNY, CDR2 SVGAGI (reference sequence). The CDR3 loop spans 16 amino acids. In nucleotides, the CDR3 is TGTGCCAGCAGTTACGGTTTCGCAGCTGCGAACACTGAAGCTTTCTTT. This encodes CASSYGFAAANTEAFF.

In its sample, this clonotype was seen a few times. The chain has TRBV2 and TRBJ1-2; D unclear. The CDR3 has 11 residues. V was shortened by 10 bases and J by 4 bases, with 10 bases between the two germline ends. Germline V gene sequence: CDR1 SNHLY, CDR2 FYNNEI. The CDR3 DNA reads TGTGCCACTAGGCCGTTCTATGGCTACACCTTC. It specifies CATRPFYGYTF.

This chain connects TRBV27 to TRBJ1-2, with D possibly TRBD1 on 6 matching bases. Trimming took off 0 bases at V and 10 bases at J, with 12 bases between the two ends. Germline assignment: CDR1 MNHEY and CDR2 SMNVEV (reference sequence). This CDR3 comprises 13 residues. CDR3 nucleotides: TGTGCCAGCAGTTTATCACAGGGATGGGACTACACCTTC. Encoded protein: CASSLSQGWDYTF.

This clonotype appeared a single time. The germline gene is not matched at one end of the junction; a read error may be the cause. CDR3 in amino acids: CASSEERLDAF. The CDR3 DNA reads TGTGCCAGCAGTGAAGAGAGGTTAGACGCCTTC. This chain links TRBV6-2 or TRBV6-3 with TRBJ1-2; unclear D gene. The germline CDR1 and CDR2 sequences are MNHEY and SVGEGT. The CDR3 runs 11 residues.

This chain links TRBV7-2 with TRBJ2-2; D is uncertain. Germline values: CDR1 SGHTA, CDR2 FQGNSA. This CDR3 has 13 amino acids. V was pared by 10 bases and J by 11 bases, with 20 bases between. CDR3 in DNA: TGTGCCAACACGCGGCTCCCAGTCGATGAGCTGTTTTTT. This gives the protein CANTRLPVDELFF.

This sequence joins TRBV7-9 and TRBJ2-6; unclear D gene. In germline, CDR1 is SEHNR, CDR2 FQNEAQ (reference sequence). V lost 6 bases and J 2 bases, leaving 23 bases between the germline ends. The CDR3 covers 19 residues. CDR3 DNA: TGTGCCAGCAGACCTCCGGGTAGCTTCATTACGACTGGGGCCAACGTCCTGACTTTC. Protein sequence: CASRPPGSFITTGANVLTF.

This chain links TRBV7-3 with TRBJ2-6; D not resolved. The V end lost 2 bases, the J end lost 2 bases, and 7 bases lay between the germline ends. This CDR3 is 15 amino acids long. Germline-derived CDR1 and CDR2 are SGHTA and FQGTGA. CDR3 sequence reads: CASSLDPPGANVLTF. CDR3 DNA: TGTGCCAGCAGCTTAGACCCCCCTGGGGCCAACGTCCTGACTTTC.

The chain joins TRBV9 to TRBJ1-2, with TRBD1 as a possible D gene (5 bases). Trimming took 3 bases from V and 4 from J, leaving 10 bases between them. Germline V lookup: CDR1 SGDLS, CDR2 YYNGEE. This CDR3 spans 13 amino acids. CDR3 in amino acids: CASSARDGYGYTF. The DNA for the CDR3 is TGTGCCAGCAGCGCCCGGGACGGCTATGGCTACACCTTC.

This rearrangement joins TRBV27 to TRBJ1-5; the D is unclear. Between the trimmed V and J ends, which lost 0 bases and 4 bases, there was a span of 10 bases. This CDR3 is 15 amino acids long. Germline CDR1 reads MNHEY; CDR2 reads SMNVEV (reference sequence). In DNA form, the CDR3 reads TGTGCCAGCAGTTTATCGGCCGACATAAATCAGCCCCAGCATTTT. Translating it yields CASSLSADINQPQHF.